This passage covers 25 T cell receptor beta chains from one sample sequenced in a study of beta chain features in type 1 diabetes. Sequenced material consisted of expressed TCRB transcripts (all of the isolated RNA was reverse transcribed). Clones were read by immunoSEQ multiplex PCR, and TCRdb kept only the in-frame ones, dropping some. The sample shows around 250,000 clones, 13% to 15% of them seen only once. The specimen sequenced was naive CD4+ T cells from blood. The origin of the receptors is a woman between 40 and 55 years old in good health.

V is TRBV21-1 and J is TRBJ2-3; the DNA was not compared with TRBD2, the D call given in the table. TRBV21-1 is a known pseudogene. The CDR3 runs 13 residues. The CDR3 nucleotides read TGTGCCAGCAGGACTGTGGTCACAGATACGCAGTATTTT. Its translation is CASRTVVTDTQYF.

This clone was counted a few times. J is TRBJ2-6 and V is TRBV5-6, with 10 nucleotides matching TRBD1. The CDR3 extends over 18 amino acids. Trimming at V came to 4 bases and at J to 0 bases, leaving 7 bases not matched to a gene. The V gene's germline CDR1 is SGHDT and CDR2 YYEEEE. CDR3 bases: TGTGCCAGCAGCGGGCCGGGACAGGGGAGCTCTGGGGCCAACGTCCTGACTTTC. This encodes CASSGPGQGSSGANVLTF.

The CDR3 loop is CASSLTVADTQYF. The CDR3 DNA reads TGTGCCAGCAGCTTAACAGTGGCAGATACGCAGTATTTT. V gene TRBV7-7 combines with J gene TRBJ2-3; D remains ambiguous. Germline loops: CDR1 SSHAT, CDR2 FNYEAQ (reference sequence). The CDR3 spans 13 residues. Trimming removed 2 bases from V and 4 bases from J, with 7 bases in between.

V usage is TRBV6-5 and J usage is TRBJ1-2, with D perhaps matching TRBD1 (5 bases). The length of the CDR3 is 12 residues. Trimming cost V 8 bases and J 8 bases, with 15 bases left between them. Germline V CDR1 and CDR2: MNHEY, SVGAGI. CDR3: CASREGLRGYTF. Here the CDR3 DNA reads TGTGCCAGCCGGGAGGGGTTGCGGGGCTACACCTTC.

The rearrangement uses TRBV14 and TRBJ1-2; possibly TRBD1 for D (6 bases). Trimming removed 4 bases at V and 6 bases at J, with 12 bases between. CDR1 and CDR2 from the germline V gene are SGHDN and FVKESK. This CDR3 contains 13 residues. CDR3 sequence reads: CASSPYHRDGYTF. CDR3 nucleotides: TGTGCCAGCAGCCCGTACCACAGGGATGGCTACACCTTC.

V usage is TRBV28 and J usage is TRBJ1-5; 8 bases match TRBD1. Germline V CDR1 and CDR2: MDHEN, SYDVKM. The CDR3 covers 13 residues. V trimming: 7 bases; J trimming: 5 bases; junction bases outside the gene matches: 4. In DNA, the CDR3 is TGTGCCAGCAAAGACAGGGGTTATCAGCCCCAGCATTTT. It translates to CASKDRGYQPQHF.

This clone was counted many times. CDR3 region: CASGGTFPLPFF. CDR3 nucleotides: TGTGCCAGCGGGGGGACTTTCCCCCTCCCGTTCTTC. The chain couples TRBV7-2 to TRBJ2-1, with D perhaps matching TRBD2 (6 bases). The CDR3 runs 12 residues. CDR1 and CDR2 from the germline V gene are SGHTA and FQGNSA. Trimming removed 8 bases from V and 15 bases from J, with 20 bases in between.

This clone was picked up a small number of times. The V and J genes are TRBV2 and TRBJ2-2, with D possibly matching TRBD2 (6 bases). The germline V and J ends were trimmed by 7 bases and 5 bases, with 17 bases remaining between them. The germline gives CDR1 SNHLY, CDR2 FYNNEI. This CDR3 has 15 residues. CDR3 loop: CASKYGLSMTGELFF. The CDR3 bases are TGTGCCAGCAAGTACGGACTATCAATGACCGGGGAGCTGTTTTTT.

In its sample, this clone was seen a few times. The chain recombines TRBV10-3 with TRBJ1-6; TRBD1 might be the D (5 bases). The V gene lost 3 bases and the J gene lost 3 bases, with 12 bases spanning the gap. The germline V gene has CDR1 ENHRY and CDR2 SYGVKD. The CDR3 runs 16 residues. The CDR3: CAISDASRDYNSPLHF. CDR3 bases: TGTGCCATCAGTGATGCTTCCAGGGACTATAATTCACCCCTCCACTTT.

This clone has more than one count but fewer than ten. The chain recombines TRBV19 with TRBJ2-5, with 10 bases that match TRBD2. CDR1 is LNHDA, CDR2 SQIVND, per germline (reference sequence). The CDR3 totals 15 residues. The trim removed 6 bases at V and 4 bases at J, leaving 8 bases unmatched. CDR3 bases: TGTGCCAGTAGCCTTCGGGGACTAGCGACAGAGACCCAGTACTTC. Protein: CASSLRGLATETQYF.

This clone was seen more than once but under ten times. V usage is TRBV7-9 and J usage is TRBJ1-1; TRBD1 is a possible D gene (5 bases). Germline V gene data show CDR1 as SEHNR and CDR2 as FQNEAQ (reference sequence). V shed 5 bases and J shed 1 base, with 8 bases lying between them. The CDR3 totals 13 residues. The CDR3 coding sequence is TGTGCCAGCAGCATAACAGGGAACACTGAAGCTTTCTTT. Translating it yields CASSITGNTEAFF.

The genes are TRBV19 and TRBJ1-1, with 7 bases that match TRBD1. This CDR3 is 14 amino acids long. The V and J ends lost 8 bases and 0 bases, in that order; junction bases with no gene match: 6. Per germline, CDR1 LNHDA and CDR2 SQIVND (reference sequence). The CDR3 DNA follows: TGTGCCAGTTCCACAGGGGCCTTGAACACTGAAGCTTTCTTT. It codes for CASSTGALNTEAFF.

This clone has a handful of counts. The J gene is TRBJ2-7, the V gene TRBV7-9; TRBD1 might be the D (5 bases). This CDR3 spans 15 amino acids. Trimming removed 1 base at V and 4 bases at J, with 14 bases between. Germline CDR1 reads SEHNR; CDR2 reads FQNEAQ (reference sequence). The CDR3 here is CASSLEGFRAYEQYF. The CDR3 DNA follows: TGTGCCAGCAGCTTAGAGGGATTCAGGGCGTACGAGCAGTACTTC.

V is TRBV28 and J is TRBJ1-2; a possible D gene is TRBD1 (6 bases). Trimming left V 8 bases short and J 4 bases short, with 11 bases between. The CDR3 is 12 amino acids. Germline V CDR1 and CDR2: MDHEN, SYDVKM. This chain's CDR3 is CASQGSGYGYTF. As DNA, the CDR3 is TGTGCCAGCCAGGGGTCTGGCTATGGCTACACCTTC.

This clone was observed a single time. The CDR3 here is CASSMTGKPYEQYF. Here the CDR3 DNA reads TGTGCCAGTAGTATGACAGGGAAACCCTACGAGCAGTACTTC. J is TRBJ2-7 and V is TRBV19, with 7 bases matching TRBD1. V was pared by 3 bases and J by 2 bases, with 4 bases of the junction left unmatched. The CDR3 runs to 14 residues. Germline assignment: CDR1 LNHDA and CDR2 SQIVND (reference sequence).

The V call is TRBV2, the J call TRBJ1-5; 9 bases fit TRBD1. J was trimmed by 2 bases and V by 7 bases; bases with no gene match: 3. CDR3 length equals 14 residues. Germline values: CDR1 SNHLY, CDR2 FYNNEI. The CDR3 nucleotides read TGTGCCAGCACTGGGGACAGGGGCAATCAGCCCCAGCATTTT. Translating gives CASTGDRGNQPQHF.

This clone turned up a few times. V usage is TRBV5-1 and J usage is TRBJ2-7; 12 bases align to TRBD2. This CDR3 spans 16 amino acids. V shed 3 bases and J 4 bases; nucleotides not matched to a gene: 8. The germline V gene encodes CDR1 SGHRS and CDR2 YFSETQ. CDR3 DNA: TGCGCCAGCAGCTCCAGACTAGCGGGGGCCGGGTACGAGCAGTACTTC. Protein: CASSSRLAGAGYEQYF.

The V call is TRBV10-1, the J call TRBJ2-3; 7 nucleotides line up with TRBD1. The germline V gene has CDR1 WNHNN and CDR2 SYGVQD (reference sequence). This CDR3 region has 14 residues. V was pared by 10 bases and J by 4 bases, with 11 bases of the junction left unmatched. CDR3 nucleotide sequence: TGCGCCACCTCGACAGGGTCAGGTGCAGATACGCAGTATTTT. Translation gives CATSTGSGADTQYF.

This clone occurred a few times. The chain employs TRBV5-4 and TRBJ1-1; D uncertain. This CDR3 is built from 14 residues. CDR1 is SGHNT, CDR2 YYREEE, per germline (reference sequence). V lost 0 bases, J lost 1 base, and 7 bases lay in between. As DNA, the CDR3 is TGTGCCAGCAGCTTGGCCCGGGGGAACACTGAAGCTTTCTTT. Its translation: CASSLARGNTEAFF.

This clone was detected a few times. This specimen includes other DNA sequences encoding the same CDR3. This chain connects TRBV27 to TRBJ2-7, with TRBD1 matching over 7 bases. Germline CDR1 is MNHEY and CDR2 is SMNVEV (reference sequence). CDR3 size: 13 residues. V lost 3 bases, J lost 4 bases, and 3 bases stayed unmatched. The CDR3 is CASSFNRGYEQYF. The CDR3 nucleotides are TGTGCCAGCAGTTTCAACAGGGGATACGAGCAGTACTTC.

This chain uses TRBV19 with TRBJ2-2; 7 nucleotides line up with TRBD1. With V trimmed by 9 bases and J by 0 bases, 4 bases remained unmatched. CDR3 length: 14 residues. Germline V lookup: CDR1 LNHDA, CDR2 SQIVND (reference sequence). The CDR3 region has the DNA TGTGCCAGCGCCGGGACAGCGAACACCGGGGAGCTGTTTTTT. It is translated as CASAGTANTGELFF.

This clone was picked up a small number of times. The chain recombines TRBV2 with TRBJ2-5; 7 bases align to TRBD2. Trimming cost V 2 bases and J 4 bases; bases outside gene matches: 4. Germline values: CDR1 SNHLY, CDR2 FYNNEI. The CDR3 totals 14 residues. CDR3 nucleotide sequence: TGTGCCAGCAGTGAAAGCGGGGTTGGAGAGACCCAGTACTTC. It specifies CASSESGVGETQYF.

The chain carries TRBV7-2 and TRBJ1-2, with a tentative D call TRBD1 (6 bases). Germline-derived CDR1 and CDR2 are SGHTA and FQGNSA. Trimming removed 6 bases at V and 7 bases at J, with 15 bases between. The length of the CDR3 is 13 residues. The CDR3 region has the DNA TGTGCCAGCAGGCTCTCAGGGGATCCTGGCTACACCTTC. Translation: CASRLSGDPGYTF.

The gene calls are TRBV7-6 and TRBJ2-7, with D maybe TRBD1 (6 bases). CDR1 and CDR2 (germline): SGHVS, FNYEAQ. Trimming took off 5 bases at V and 10 bases at J, with 12 bases between the two ends. The CDR3 is 11 amino acids. CDR3 DNA sequence: TGTGCCAGCAGCCCCAGGGGCCCCCAGTACTTC. This gives the protein CASSPRGPQYF.

The V call is TRBV5-4, the J call TRBJ2-2; 7 bases are a match to TRBD2. V lost 3 bases and J lost 5; bases outside the gene matches: 4. Germline CDR1 and CDR2: SGHNT and YYREEE (reference sequence). CDR3 length equals 14 residues. The CDR3 coding sequence is TGTGCCAGCAGCTCGAGGACTAGTACCGGGGAGCTGTTTTTT. This translates into CASSSRTSTGELFF.